This is a list of T cell receptor beta chains from one sample in a study of T-cell reconstitution after alpha-beta-depleted transplantation in children. TCRdb reanalysed the PCR reads using MiXCR and keeps one entry per CDR3 protein. Found here are under 450,000 distinct CDR3 sequences, around 15% of them singletons; the top ten hold roughly 29%. Material: PBMCs, mostly from graft donor cells, obtained 360 days after TCRalphabeta/CD19-depleted stem cell transplant. The receptor source for this set is a boy under three years old who had a stem cell transplant for Wiskott-Aldrich syndrome, so the T cells may come from the graft donor. Both conserved end residues are part of each CDR3. Fields, in order: clone size, D gene, J gene, V gene, CDR3 protein, CDR3 DNA. D genes are given only for firm matches. Size values are once, few and many counts, or a class for expanded clones, and some rows have none.

>few|-|TRBJ1-6|TRBV12-3/TRBV12-4
CASSVGEWNSPLHF
TGTGCCAGCAGTGTCGGGGAGTGGAATTCACCCCTCCACTTT
>-|-|TRBJ1-1|TRBV20-1
CSASRAGGPEAFF
TGCAGTGCTAGCCGCGCGGGGGGCCCTGAAGCTTTCTTT
>-|-|TRBJ2-5|TRBV29-1
CSVEAQETQYF
TGCAGCGTTGAAGCACAAGAGACCCAGTACTTC
>-|-|TRBJ1-5|TRBV19
CASTYFGQGPQPQHF
TGTGCCAGCACCTATTTCGGGCAGGGCCCTCAGCCCCAGCATTTT
>-|TRBD2|TRBJ2-7|TRBV7-6
CASSLGGTSGRGEQYF
TGTGCCAGCAGCTTAGGCGGGACTAGCGGGAGAGGGGAGCAGTACTTC
>-|TRBD2|TRBJ2-4|TRBV20-1
CSAPHGGARLAIQYF
TGCAGTGCCCCTCACGGGGGGGCGCGTCTTGCCATTCAGTACTTC
>-|-|TRBJ2-3|TRBV20-1
CSAIEFRTDTQYF
TGCAGTGCTATTGAATTTCGCACAGATACGCAGTATTTT
>few|TRBD1|TRBJ1-3|TRBV5-1
CASGQGDSGNTIYF
TGCGCCAGCGGACAGGGCGACTCTGGAAACACCATATATTTT
>few|TRBD1|TRBJ1-6|TRBV12-3/TRBV12-4
CASSWTGRGSPLHF
TGTGCCAGCAGTTGGACAGGGCGGGGTTCACCCCTCCACTTT
>few|-|TRBJ2-5|TRBV25-1
CASSESERRGQETQYF
TGTGCCAGCAGTGAATCCGAAAGGCGGGGTCAAGAGACCCAGTACTTC
>-|TRBD1|TRBJ1-2|TRBV20-1
CSARGQDYGYTF
TGCAGTGCTAGGGGACAGGACTATGGCTACACCTTC
>many|-|TRBJ1-1|TRBV12-3/TRBV12-4
CASSFQGRGNTEAFF
TGTGCCAGCAGTTTCCAGGGGCGGGGGAACACTGAAGCTTTCTTT
>many|-|TRBJ2-1|TRBV11-2
CASSRDWGNEQFF
TGTGCCAGCAGCCGAGACTGGGGCAATGAGCAGTTCTTC
>-|-|TRBJ1-3|TRBV11-2
CASSSPGRGLFGNTIYF
TGTGCCAGCAGCTCCCCCGGGCGGGGGCTATTTGGAAACACCATATATTTT
>-|-|TRBJ2-1|TRBV2
CASSEAWVAGSDEQFF
TGTGCCAGCAGTGAAGCGTGGGTAGCCGGAAGCGATGAGCAGTTCTTC
>few|TRBD2|TRBJ2-7|TRBV4-3
CASSQRLGLATYEQYF
TGCGCCAGCAGCCAGAGACTGGGACTAGCGACCTACGAGCAGTACTTC
>few|TRBD2|TRBJ2-3|TRBV7-2
CASSLAGRVSDTQYF
TGTGCCAGCAGCCTAGCGGGACGAGTGTCAGATACGCAGTATTTT
>few|-|TRBJ2-6|TRBV5-1
CASSFRGRGDSGANVLTF
TGCGCCAGCAGCTTTCGTGGCAGGGGGGACTCTGGGGCCAACGTCCTGACTTTC
>few|-|TRBJ2-2|TRBV5-6
CASSLALARNTGELFF
TGTGCCAGCAGCTTGGCCCTAGCGCGGAACACCGGGGAGCTGTTTTTT
>few|-|TRBJ2-7|TRBV18
CASSPRDKGGEQYF
TGTGCCAGCTCACCGCGGGACAAAGGGGGCGAGCAGTACTTC
>many|-|TRBJ2-7|TRBV5-1
CASSGHGSYEQYF
TGCGCCAGCAGTGGACATGGCAGCTACGAGCAGTACTTC
>few|TRBD1|TRBJ1-2|TRBV6-5
CASPRDRGRRNYGYTF
TGTGCCAGCCCGCGAGACAGGGGTAGGAGGAACTATGGCTACACCTTC
>few|-|TRBJ2-2|TRBV4-3
CASSQALGNTGELFF
TGCGCCAGCAGCCAAGCCCTAGGGAACACCGGGGAGCTGTTTTTT
>few|TRBD2|TRBJ2-7|TRBV12-3/TRBV12-4
CASRGREAAYEQYF
TGTGCCAGCAGGGGGAGGGAGGCCGCCTACGAGCAGTACTTC
>-|-|TRBJ2-7|TRBV12-3/TRBV12-4
CASSSRGGALNEQYF
TGTGCCAGCAGTTCAAGGGGGGGGGCGCTGAACGAGCAGTACTTC
>few|TRBD2|TRBJ2-1|TRBV11-1
CASSRQGFLAGATPNEQFF
TGTGCCAGCAGTAGACAGGGCTTTCTAGCGGGGGCCACCCCCAATGAGCAGTTCTTC
>few|-|TRBJ2-5|TRBV7-9
CASSLAYGLQETQYF
TGTGCCAGCAGCTTAGCGTACGGGCTCCAAGAGACCCAGTACTTC
>-|-|TRBJ1-2|TRBV12-3/TRBV12-4
CASSFNRGYGYTF
TGTGCCAGCAGTTTTAATCGGGGCTATGGCTACACCTTC
>-|-|TRBJ2-2|TRBV20-1
CSARPNRDSHTGELFF
TGCAGTGCTAGACCGAACCGGGACTCCCACACCGGGGAGCTGTTTTTT
>-|-|TRBJ1-4|TRBV10-3
CAISAGLREKLFF
TGTGCCATCAGTGCAGGGTTAAGGGAAAAACTGTTTTTT
>few|TRBD2|TRBJ2-1|TRBV3-1
CASSLRVLAGAPDYNEQFF
TGTGCCAGCAGCCTCCGAGTGCTAGCGGGGGCCCCCGATTACAATGAGCAGTTCTTC
>-|-|TRBJ2-7|TRBV7-2
CASSFPSSLRAYEQYF
TGTGCCAGCAGCTTCCCCTCGTCTCTTCGGGCCTACGAGCAGTACTTC
>-|TRBD1|TRBJ2-7|TRBV7-9
CASSEGGTGPLAYEQYF
TGTGCCAGCAGCGAGGGCGGGACAGGCCCCTTGGCCTACGAGCAGTACTTC